The TCR beta chain described here comes from a study of OX40 agonist ivuxolimab in advanced cancers. Using immunoSEQ multiplex PCR, the repertoire was profiled, and TCRdb retains in-frame clones only, with some absent. The data show about 68,000 clones, about 82% seen once. The germline gives CDR1 SGHRS, CDR2 YFSETQ. There are 14 residues in the CDR3. Trimming removed 0 bases at V and 8 bases at J, with 14 bases between. The receptor was derived from an adult with an advanced solid tumor such as melanoma, head and neck, liver or kidney cancer. This chain links TRBV5-1 with TRBJ1-2; possibly TRBD1 for D (5 bases). This specimen was CD4+ or CD8+ T cells sorted from blood, taken in a trial of the OX40 agonist ivuxolimab. The CDR3: CASSLADRVVGYTF. As DNA, the CDR3 is TGCGCCAGCAGCTTGGCCGACAGAGTGGTAGGCTACACCTTC.